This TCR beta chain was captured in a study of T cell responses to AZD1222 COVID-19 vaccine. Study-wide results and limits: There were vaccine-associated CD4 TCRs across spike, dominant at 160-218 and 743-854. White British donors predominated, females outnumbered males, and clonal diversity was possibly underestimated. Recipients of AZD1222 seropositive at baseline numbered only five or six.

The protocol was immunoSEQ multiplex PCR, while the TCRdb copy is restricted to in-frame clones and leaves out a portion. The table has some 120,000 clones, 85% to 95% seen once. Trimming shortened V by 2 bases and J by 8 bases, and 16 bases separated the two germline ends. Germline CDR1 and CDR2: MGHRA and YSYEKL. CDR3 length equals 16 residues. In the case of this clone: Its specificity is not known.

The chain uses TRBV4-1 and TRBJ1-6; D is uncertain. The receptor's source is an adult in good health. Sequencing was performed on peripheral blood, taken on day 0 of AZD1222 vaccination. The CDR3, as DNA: TGCGCCAGCAGCCAACCCCCGGGAGTAAGTTATTCACCCCTCCACTTT. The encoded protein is CASSQPPGVSYSPLHF.